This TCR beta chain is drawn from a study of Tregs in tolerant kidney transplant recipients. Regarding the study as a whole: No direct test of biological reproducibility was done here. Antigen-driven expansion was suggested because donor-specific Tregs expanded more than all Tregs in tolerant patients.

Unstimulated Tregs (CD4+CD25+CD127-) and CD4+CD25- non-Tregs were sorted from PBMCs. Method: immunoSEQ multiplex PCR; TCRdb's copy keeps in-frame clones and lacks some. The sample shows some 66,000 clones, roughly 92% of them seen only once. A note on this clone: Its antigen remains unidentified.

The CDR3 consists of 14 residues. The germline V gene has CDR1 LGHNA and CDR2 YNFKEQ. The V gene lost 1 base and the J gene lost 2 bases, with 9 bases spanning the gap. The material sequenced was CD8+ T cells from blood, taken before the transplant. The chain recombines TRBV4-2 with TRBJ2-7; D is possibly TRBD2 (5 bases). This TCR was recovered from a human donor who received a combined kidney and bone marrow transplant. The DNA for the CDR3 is TGTGCCAGCAGCCAAGGGACTGCAACCTACGAGCAGTACTTC. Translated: CASSQGTATYEQYF.